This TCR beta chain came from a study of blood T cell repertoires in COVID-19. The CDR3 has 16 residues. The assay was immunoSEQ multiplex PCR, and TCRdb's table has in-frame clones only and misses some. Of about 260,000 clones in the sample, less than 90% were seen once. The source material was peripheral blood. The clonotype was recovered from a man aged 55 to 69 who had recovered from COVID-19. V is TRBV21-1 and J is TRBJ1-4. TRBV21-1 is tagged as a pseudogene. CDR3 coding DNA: TGTGCCAGCAGCAAAATCCCCGGGATTATCGTCGAAAAACTGTTTTTT. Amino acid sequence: CASSKIPGIIVEKLFF.